Shown below are 31 T cell receptor beta chains from a single sample sequenced in a study of T cell responses to AZD1222 COVID-19 vaccine. The method was immunoSEQ multiplex PCR; TCRdb's version includes in-frame clones alone and lacks a portion of them. Of roughly 200,000 clones detected, 90% to 95% appear once; the ten largest clones hold around 0.93%. Here the sequenced sample was peripheral blood, taken 28 days after the second dose of the MenACWY control vaccine. The receptors here all came from an adult who received the MenACWY meningococcal vaccine as a control.

The chain carries TRBV2 and TRBJ1-1; D may be TRBD1 (6 bases). Deletions cut 8 bases from V and 1 base from J, with 14 bases between. Germline V lookup: CDR1 SNHLY, CDR2 FYNNEI. The CDR3 has 14 amino acids. The CDR3, as DNA: TGTGCCAGCGCTAGAGACAGGCGGAACACTGAAGCTTTCTTT. Translation gives CASARDRRNTEAFF.

V is TRBV27 and J is TRBJ1-1; the match to TRBD1 covers 7 bases. Germline V gives CDR1 MNHEY, CDR2 SMNVEV (reference sequence). Trimming took 5 bases from V and 1 from J; bases not matched to a gene: 7. This CDR3 has 15 residues. CDR3 loop: CASSHYQGGNTEAFF. CDR3 DNA: TGTGCCAGCAGTCACTACCAGGGGGGGAACACTGAAGCTTTCTTT.

The gene calls are TRBV6-5 and TRBJ1-1; the D gene is possibly TRBD1 (5 bases). CDR3 length: 15 residues. Germline loops: CDR1 MNHEY, CDR2 SVGAGI. The V end lost 5 bases, the J end lost 1 base, and 14 bases lay between the germline ends. In nucleotides, the CDR3 is TGTGCCAGCAGTAGGGGTGCGGAAAGGAACACTGAAGCTTTCTTT. This gives the protein CASSRGAERNTEAFF.

V is TRBV20-1 and J is TRBJ2-7; TRBD1 matches 7 bases. The CDR3 totals 13 residues. J was trimmed by 1 base and V by 3 bases; bases with no gene match: 3. Per the germline V gene, CDR1 is DFQATT and CDR2 is SNEGSKA (reference sequence). CDR3 DNA sequence: TGCAGTGCTAGTAGGGGGCTGTCCTACGAGCAGTACTTC. This encodes CSASRGLSYEQYF.

This chain joins TRBV7-2 and TRBJ1-2; 8 bases map to TRBD1. The CDR3 is made up of 14 amino acids. CDR1 and CDR2 (germline): SGHTA, FQGNSA. V lost 5 bases to trimming and J lost 4 bases; unmatched junction nucleotides: 6. CDR3 DNA: TGTGCCAGCAGCCTCGGACAGGGAACCTATGGCTACACCTTC. Amino acid sequence: CASSLGQGTYGYTF.

V usage is TRBV4-1 and J usage is TRBJ2-1; D is uncertain. CDR3 length equals 16 residues. The V end was cut by 3 bases, the J end by 0 bases, with 12 bases between. Germline V gene sequence: CDR1 MGHRA, CDR2 YSYEKL. This CDR3 is CASSQVNILSYNEQFF. In nucleotides, the CDR3 is TGCGCCAGCAGCCAGGTCAACATACTCTCCTACAATGAGCAGTTCTTC.

This clone was counted once. This chain connects TRBV7-9 to TRBJ2-1, with a weak D call TRBD2 (5 bases). V lost 1 base to trimming and J lost 6 bases, with 13 bases between them. CDR1 and CDR2 (germline): SEHNR, FQNEAQ (reference sequence). The CDR3 is 15 amino acids. The CDR3, as DNA: TGTGCCAGCAGCTTAGTACAGCGGCGGCTCAATGAGCAGTTCTTC. Protein product: CASSLVQRRLNEQFF.

CDR3 in amino acids: CASSLKRASGGYEQYF. As DNA, the CDR3 is TGTGCCAGCAGTTTAAAGAGGGCTAGCGGGGGGTACGAGCAGTACTTC. The V gene is TRBV27, the J gene TRBJ2-7, with TRBD2 matching over 11 bases. Germline V CDR1 and CDR2: MNHEY, SMNVEV (reference sequence). The V and J ends lost 2 bases and 4 bases, in that order; junction bases with no gene match: 7. The length of the CDR3 is 16 residues.

This clone was picked up a small number of times. This chain joins TRBV19 and TRBJ1-6; TRBD1 agrees at 8 bases. The CDR3 covers 13 residues. V was pared by 5 bases and J by 9 bases, with 3 bases of the junction left unmatched. In germline, CDR1 is LNHDA, CDR2 SQIVND (reference sequence). The CDR3 DNA is TGTGCCAGTAGTGGGACAGGACGTTCACCCCTCCACTTT. Amino acids: CASSGTGRSPLHF.

Only a few counts were recorded for this clone. The chain couples TRBV29-1 to TRBJ1-5, with D perhaps TRBD1 (5 bases). There are 13 residues in the CDR3. V was trimmed by 6 bases and J by 1 base, leaving 10 bases between them. Germline values: CDR1 SQVTM, CDR2 ANQGSEA. This chain's CDR3 is CSVTGGSNQPQHF. The CDR3 DNA follows: TGCAGCGTAACAGGAGGGAGCAATCAGCCCCAGCATTTT.

This chain connects TRBV12-3 or TRBV12-4 to TRBJ1-5; TRBD1 agrees at 7 bases. The CDR3 sequence is 13 residues long. The junction had 3 bases not matched to a gene; V was cut back by 6 bases and J by 4 bases. The DNA of the CDR3 is TGTGCCAGCAGCCAGGGACAGAATCAGCCCCAGCATTTT. Translated: CASSQGQNQPQHF.

J is TRBJ2-7 and V is TRBV7-9; 12 positions agree with TRBD1. With 0 bases clipped from V and 5 bases from J, the junction kept 2 bases outside the gene matches. The CDR3 has 15 residues. CDR1 SEHNR and CDR2 FQNEAQ come from the germline V gene (reference sequence). The CDR3 nucleotides are TGTGCCAGCAGCTTAGCAGGGACAGGGGGCCACGAGCAGTACTTC. Amino acid sequence: CASSLAGTGGHEQYF.

This clone appeared once. The chain employs TRBV18 and TRBJ1-4, with a tentative D call TRBD1 (6 bases). Trimming took 3 bases from V and 11 from J, leaving 13 bases between them. Germline lookup yields CDR1 KGHSH and CDR2 LQKENI. The CDR3 contains 13 residues. Here the CDR3 DNA reads TGTGCCAGCTCACCTCGGGACAAAGGGAAACTGTTTTTT. This gives the protein CASSPRDKGKLFF.

The CDR3 loop reads CASSLPGTQTYEQYF. The CDR3 DNA follows: TGTGCCAGCAGCTTGCCTGGGACTCAGACCTACGAGCAGTACTTC. The chain employs TRBV5-4 and TRBJ2-7; possible D gene TRBD2, 6 bases. From germline, CDR1 is SGHNT and CDR2 YYREEE (reference sequence). The CDR3 consists of 15 residues. Trimming took off 1 base at V and 2 bases at J, with 13 bases between the two ends.

The CDR3 DNA reads TGTGCCAGCAGGGGGCAGGGTTTAGATACGCAGTATTTT. It is translated as CASRGQGLDTQYF. The chain combines TRBV12-3 or TRBV12-4 with TRBJ2-3; the D gene is possibly TRBD1 (5 bases). V lost 6 bases and J 5 bases, leaving 12 bases between the germline ends. The CDR3 extends over 13 amino acids.

Remarks on this clone: The sample has other DNA sequences that encode this CDR3 too. The rearrangement uses TRBV3-1 (or the pseudogene TRBV3-2) and TRBJ1-1, with D possibly TRBD1 on 6 matching bases. Germline values: CDR1 LGHDT, CDR2 YNNKEL (reference sequence). With 4 bases removed from V and 11 bases from J, the gap between germline ends came to 11 bases. This CDR3 region has 11 residues. As DNA, the CDR3 is TGTGCCAGCAGCCGGGGGGCGGAGGCTTTCTTT. Its translation: CASSRGAEAFF.

V gene TRBV5-1 combines with J gene TRBJ2-3; 11 nucleotides line up with TRBD2. Trimming at V came to 7 bases and at J to 2 bases, leaving 3 bases not matched to a gene. This CDR3 spans 14 amino acids. CDR1 and CDR2 (germline): SGHRS, YFSETQ. CDR3 loop: CASHSGGATDTQYF. The CDR3 coding sequence is TGCGCCAGCCATAGCGGGGGGGCCACAGATACGCAGTATTTT. Supplemented by reference TRBV5-1 and TRBJ2-3, the full variable domain reads KAGVTQTPRYLIKTRGQQVTLSCSPISGHRSVSWYQQTPGQGLQFLFEYFSETQRNKGNFPGRFSGRQFSNSRSEMNVSTLELGDSALYLCASHSGGATDTQYFGPGTRLTVL.

This chain connects TRBV2 to TRBJ1-3; D not resolved. With 5 bases removed from V and 4 bases from J, the gap between germline ends came to 12 bases. The CDR3 extends over 14 amino acids. Germline V gene lookup returns CDR1 SNHLY and CDR2 FYNNEI. The CDR3 sequence: CASSSSTRGNTIYF. CDR3 DNA sequence: TGTGCCAGCAGTTCTTCTACACGGGGAAACACCATATATTTT.

The rearrangement joins TRBV18 to TRBJ1-1, with TRBD1 matching over 10 bases. The CDR3 runs 14 residues. Germline values: CDR1 KGHSH, CDR2 LQKENI. With 4 bases clipped from V and 4 bases from J, the junction kept 3 bases outside the gene matches. CDR3 residues: CASSQGQGFTEAFF. The CDR3 coding sequence is TGTGCCAGCTCACAGGGACAGGGGTTCACTGAAGCTTTCTTT.

The CDR3 is CASSPAGTPKGGGYTF. CDR3 coding DNA: TGTGCCAGCTCACCAGCCGGGACTCCCAAAGGAGGGGGCTACACCTTC. The chain joins TRBV18 to TRBJ1-2; TRBD1 is a possible D gene (5 bases). The CDR3 spans 16 residues. Germline V gene sequence: CDR1 KGHSH, CDR2 LQKENI. The V and J ends lost 2 bases and 8 bases respectively, with 21 bases between them.

V usage is TRBV7-3 and J usage is TRBJ1-1; 7 nucleotides agree with TRBD1. Unmatched junction bases numbered 7, after V lost 4 bases and J lost 8 bases. Germline lookup yields CDR1 SGHTA and CDR2 FQGTGA. This CDR3 is built from 13 residues. The CDR3 spells CASSYRGVNEAFF. The CDR3 nucleotides are TGTGCCAGCAGCTACAGGGGAGTTAACGAAGCTTTCTTT.

The chain employs TRBV5-4 and TRBJ2-3; maybe TRBD1 (6 bases). Germline V lookup: CDR1 SGHNT, CDR2 YYREEE (reference sequence). CDR3 size: 19 residues. The V gene lost 2 bases and the J gene lost 0 bases, with 22 bases spanning the gap. CDR3 sequence (DNA): TGTGCCAGCAGCTTCCGGCAGGGGCGCCGATTAATTAGCACAGATACGCAGTATTTT. Translating it yields CASSFRQGRRLISTDTQYF.

This sequence joins TRBV19 and TRBJ1-5; the D gene is possibly TRBD1 (5 bases). The CDR3 is made up of 16 amino acids. Germline values: CDR1 LNHDA, CDR2 SQIVND (reference sequence). V was clipped by 3 bases and J by 3 bases, with 15 bases between them. The CDR3 here is CASSIFGTTHNQPQHF. Written as DNA, the CDR3 is TGTGCCAGTAGTATCTTTGGGACTACACACAATCAGCCCCAGCATTTT. Filled out from reference TRBV19 and TRBJ1-5, the complete variable domain reads DGGITQSPKYLFRKEGQNVTLSCEQNLNHDAMYWYRQDPGQGLRLIYYSQIVNDFQKGDIAEGYSVSREKKESFPLTVTSAQKNPTAFYLCASSIFGTTHNQPQHFGDGTRLSIL.

V and J are TRBV6-5 and TRBJ2-3; 8 bases fit TRBD2. Germline CDR1 and CDR2: MNHEY and SVGAGI. V was pared by 6 bases and J by 0 bases, with 5 bases of the junction left unmatched. This CDR3 region has 15 residues. The CDR3 sequence: CASSQVAGSTDTQYF. The CDR3, as DNA: TGTGCCAGCAGCCAAGTAGCGGGGAGCACAGATACGCAGTATTTT.

This chain uses TRBV30 with TRBJ1-1; D not certain. CDR1 GTSNPN and CDR2 SVGIG come from the germline V gene (reference sequence). Between the trimmed V and J ends, which lost 1 base and 1 base, there was a span of 16 bases. CDR3 length equals 16 residues. The CDR3 is CAWSGAGWGRNTEAFF. The CDR3 bases are TGTGCCTGGAGTGGGGCAGGTTGGGGAAGGAACACTGAAGCTTTCTTT.

This rearrangement joins TRBV3-1 (or the pseudogene TRBV3-2) to TRBJ2-1; 10 bases line up with TRBD2. V lost 3 bases to trimming and J lost 6 bases; unmatched junction nucleotides: 11. The length of the CDR3 is 17 residues. The germline CDR1 and CDR2 sequences are LGHDT and YNNKEL (reference sequence). The CDR3: CASSHHGSGGALNEQFF. The CDR3 coding sequence is TGTGCCAGCAGCCATCACGGGAGCGGGGGGGCGCTCAATGAGCAGTTCTTC.

The rearrangement joins TRBV5-4 to TRBJ1-2; D remains ambiguous. This CDR3 spans 12 amino acids. Looked up from germline, CDR1 is SGHNT and CDR2 is YYREEE (reference sequence). Trimming left V 4 bases short and J 2 bases short, with 6 bases between. The CDR3 here is CASSLDNYGYTF. The CDR3 DNA is TGTGCCAGCAGCCTGGACAACTATGGCTACACCTTC.

This chain connects TRBV5-1 to TRBJ2-5; a possible D gene is TRBD2 (5 bases). V was trimmed by 5 bases and J by 5 bases, leaving 22 bases between them. CDR3 length: 16 amino acids. Germline V gene sequence: CDR1 SGHRS, CDR2 YFSETQ. In DNA form, the CDR3 reads TGCGCCAGCAGACGCGGTTCGGCAATACAGCGGGAGACCCAGTACTTC. Protein sequence: CASRRGSAIQRETQYF.

The chain combines TRBV2 with TRBJ2-3; 12 bases are shared with TRBD2. The CDR3 spans 17 residues. With V trimmed by 8 bases and J by 2 bases, 11 bases remained unmatched. CDR1 is SNHLY and CDR2 is FYNNEI in the germline V gene. The DNA of the CDR3 is TGTGCCAGCGTCCGCTGGGCTAGCGGGGGGGTCACAGATACGCAGTATTTT. Translating it yields CASVRWASGGVTDTQYF.

The chain joins TRBV28 to TRBJ2-1, with 9 bases fitting TRBD1. Germline CDR1 reads MDHEN; CDR2 reads SYDVKM. There are 14 residues in the CDR3. V dropped 6 bases and J dropped 8; count of bases not matched to a gene: 8. CDR3 nucleotides: TGTGCCAGCAGACGACGGGACAGGGCCCATGAGCAGTTCTTC. Translation gives CASRRRDRAHEQFF.

V gene TRBV18 combines with J gene TRBJ1-5; D is perhaps TRBD1 (5 bases). Germline CDR1 reads KGHSH; CDR2 reads LQKENI. The CDR3 covers 14 residues. With 4 bases removed from V and 7 bases from J, the gap between germline ends came to 14 bases. DNA of the CDR3: TGTGCCAGCTCACAGGGGACGGAGGCACAGCCCCAGCATTTT. It is translated as CASSQGTEAQPQHF.